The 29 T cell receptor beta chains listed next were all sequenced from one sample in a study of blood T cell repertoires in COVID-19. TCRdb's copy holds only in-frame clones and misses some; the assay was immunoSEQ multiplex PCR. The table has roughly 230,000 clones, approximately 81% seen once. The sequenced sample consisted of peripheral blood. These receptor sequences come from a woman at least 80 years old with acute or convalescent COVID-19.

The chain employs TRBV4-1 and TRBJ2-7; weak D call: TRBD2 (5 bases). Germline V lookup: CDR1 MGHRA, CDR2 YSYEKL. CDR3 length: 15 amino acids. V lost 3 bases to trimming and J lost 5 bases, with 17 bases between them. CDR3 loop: CASSQAGQLLHEQYF. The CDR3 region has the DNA TGCGCCAGCAGCCAGGCGGGCCAGCTGCTCCACGAGCAGTACTTC.

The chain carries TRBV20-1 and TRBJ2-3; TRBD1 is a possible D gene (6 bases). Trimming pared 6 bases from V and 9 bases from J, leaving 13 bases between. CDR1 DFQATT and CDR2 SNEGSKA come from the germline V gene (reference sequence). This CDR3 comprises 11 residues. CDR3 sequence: CSANRELTQYF. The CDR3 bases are TGCAGTGCCAACAGGGAACTGACGCAGTATTTT.

The CDR3 loop is CASSQGGGGLQPQHF. For the CDR3, the DNA is TGTGCCAGCAGCCAAGGCGGCGGAGGCCTCCAGCCCCAGCATTTT. This chain links TRBV5-8 with TRBJ1-5; D is unresolved. CDR3 size: 15 residues. The V and J ends lost 4 bases and 7 bases respectively, with 18 bases between them. The germline V gene has CDR1 SGHTS and CDR2 YDEGEE.

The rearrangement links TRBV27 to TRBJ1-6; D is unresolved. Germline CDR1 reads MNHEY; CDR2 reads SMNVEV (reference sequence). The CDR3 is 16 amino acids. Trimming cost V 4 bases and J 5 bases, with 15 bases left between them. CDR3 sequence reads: CASSSATGINNSPLHF. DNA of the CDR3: TGTGCCAGCAGTTCCGCGACGGGGATCAATAATTCACCCCTCCACTTT.

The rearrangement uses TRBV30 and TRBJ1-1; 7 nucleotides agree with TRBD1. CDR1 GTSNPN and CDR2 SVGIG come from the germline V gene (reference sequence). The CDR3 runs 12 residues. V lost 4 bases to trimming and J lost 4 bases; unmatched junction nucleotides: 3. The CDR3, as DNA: TGTGCCTGGACAGGGGGTCGCACTGAAGCTTTCTTT. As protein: CAWTGGRTEAFF.

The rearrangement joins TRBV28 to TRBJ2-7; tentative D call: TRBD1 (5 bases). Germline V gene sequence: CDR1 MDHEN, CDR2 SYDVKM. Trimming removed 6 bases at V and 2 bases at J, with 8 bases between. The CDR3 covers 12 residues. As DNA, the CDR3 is TGTGCCAGCAGCGTGGGGCCCTACGAGCAGTACTTC. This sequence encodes CASSVGPYEQYF.

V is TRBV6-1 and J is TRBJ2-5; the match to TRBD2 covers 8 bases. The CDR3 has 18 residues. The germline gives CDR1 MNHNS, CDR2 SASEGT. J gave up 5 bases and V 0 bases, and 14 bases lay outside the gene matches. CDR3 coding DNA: TGTGCCAGCAGTGAAGCTTCCCCGGGACTAGTGGGTGTCGAGACCCAGTACTTC. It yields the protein CASSEASPGLVGVETQYF.

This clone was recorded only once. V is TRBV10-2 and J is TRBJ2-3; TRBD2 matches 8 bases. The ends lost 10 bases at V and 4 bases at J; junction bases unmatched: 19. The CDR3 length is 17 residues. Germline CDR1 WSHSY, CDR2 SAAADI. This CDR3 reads CATRGARETSVPDTQYF. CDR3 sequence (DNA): TGCGCCACCCGGGGGGCTCGCGAGACTAGCGTCCCAGATACGCAGTATTTT.

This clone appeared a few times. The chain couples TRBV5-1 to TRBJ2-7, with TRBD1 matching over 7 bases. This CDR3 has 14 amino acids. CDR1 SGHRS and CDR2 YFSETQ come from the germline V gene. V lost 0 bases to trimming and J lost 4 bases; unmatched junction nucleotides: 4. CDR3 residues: CASSLAGQVYEQYF. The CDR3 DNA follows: TGCGCCAGCAGCTTGGCCGGACAGGTTTACGAGCAGTACTTC. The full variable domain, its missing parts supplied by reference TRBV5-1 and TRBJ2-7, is KAGVTQTPRYLIKTRGQQVTLSCSPISGHRSVSWYQQTPGQGLQFLFEYFSETQRNKGNFPGRFSGRQFSNSRSEMNVSTLELGDSALYLCASSLAGQVYEQYFGPGTRLTVT.

The DNA for the CDR3 is TGTGCCACCAGGTCTAGAGCCACAGATACGCAGTATTTT. Translating gives CATRSRATDTQYF. This rearrangement joins TRBV24-1 to TRBJ2-3; D gene unclear. Deletions cut 7 bases from V and 2 bases from J, with 9 bases between. Germline CDR1 and CDR2: KGHDR and SFDVKD. This CDR3 spans 13 amino acids.

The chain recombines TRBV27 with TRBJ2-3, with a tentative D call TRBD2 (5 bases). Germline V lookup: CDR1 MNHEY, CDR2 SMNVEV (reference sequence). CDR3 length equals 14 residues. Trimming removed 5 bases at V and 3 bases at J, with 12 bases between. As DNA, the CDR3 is TGTGCCAGCAGTCCCCCGGGGATAACAGATACGCAGTATTTT. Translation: CASSPPGITDTQYF.

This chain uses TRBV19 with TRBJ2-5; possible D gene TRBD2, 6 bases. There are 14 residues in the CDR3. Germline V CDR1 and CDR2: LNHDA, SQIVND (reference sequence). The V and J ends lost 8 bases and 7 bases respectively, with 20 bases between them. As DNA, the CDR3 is TGTGCCAGTTCGGAGACGACAGACGGGGGGACCCAGTACTTC. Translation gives CASSETTDGGTQYF. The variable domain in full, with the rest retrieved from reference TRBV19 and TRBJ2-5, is DGGITQSPKYLFRKEGQNVTLSCEQNLNHDAMYWYRQDPGQGLRLIYYSQIVNDFQKGDIAEGYSVSREKKESFPLTVTSAQKNPTAFYLCASSETTDGGTQYFGPGTRLLVL.

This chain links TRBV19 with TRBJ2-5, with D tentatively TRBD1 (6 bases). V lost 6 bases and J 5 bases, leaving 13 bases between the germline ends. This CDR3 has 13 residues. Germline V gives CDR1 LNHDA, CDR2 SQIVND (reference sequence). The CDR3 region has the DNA TGTGCCAGTAGAAAACAGGGCATGGAGACCCAGTACTTC. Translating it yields CASRKQGMETQYF.

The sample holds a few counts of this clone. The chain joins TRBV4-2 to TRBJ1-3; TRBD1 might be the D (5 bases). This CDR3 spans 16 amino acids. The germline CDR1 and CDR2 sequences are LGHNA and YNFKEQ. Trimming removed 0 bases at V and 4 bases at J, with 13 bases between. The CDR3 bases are TGTGCCAGCAGCCAAGATCAGGGAGGTTACGGAAACACCATATATTTT. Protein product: CASSQDQGGYGNTIYF.

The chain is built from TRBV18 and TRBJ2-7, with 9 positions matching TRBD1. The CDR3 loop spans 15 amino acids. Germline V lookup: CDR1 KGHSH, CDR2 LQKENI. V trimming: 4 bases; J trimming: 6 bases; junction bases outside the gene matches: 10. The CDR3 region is CASSRGQGQNIEQYF. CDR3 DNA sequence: TGTGCCAGCTCACGTGGACAGGGGCAGAATATCGAGCAGTACTTC.

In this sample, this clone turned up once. The CDR3 reads CASSQGPGSSIETQYF. CDR3 DNA: TGTGCCAGCAGCCAAGGACCGGGATCTAGCATCGAGACCCAGTACTTC. The chain recombines TRBV3-1 (or the pseudogene TRBV3-2) with TRBJ2-5, with D perhaps TRBD2 (5 bases). Germline assignment: CDR1 LGHDT and CDR2 YNNKEL (reference sequence). Deletions cut 1 base from V and 5 bases from J, with 17 bases between. This CDR3 has 16 amino acids.

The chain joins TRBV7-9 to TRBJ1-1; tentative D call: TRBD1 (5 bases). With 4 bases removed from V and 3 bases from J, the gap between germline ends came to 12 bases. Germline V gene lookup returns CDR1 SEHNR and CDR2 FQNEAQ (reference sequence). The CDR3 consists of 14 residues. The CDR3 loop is CASSSTQGYTEAFF. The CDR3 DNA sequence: TGTGCCAGCAGCTCCACTCAGGGATACACTGAAGCTTTCTTT.

In DNA form, the CDR3 reads TGTGCCAGCAGCCAATACGGGTTTGTCGAGCAGTACTTC. Translating gives CASSQYGFVEQYF. The J gene is TRBJ2-7, the V gene TRBV14; the D is unclear. The germline V gene encodes CDR1 SGHDN and CDR2 FVKESK. The CDR3 contains 13 residues. V was cut by 2 bases and J by 6 bases, with 11 bases left in between.

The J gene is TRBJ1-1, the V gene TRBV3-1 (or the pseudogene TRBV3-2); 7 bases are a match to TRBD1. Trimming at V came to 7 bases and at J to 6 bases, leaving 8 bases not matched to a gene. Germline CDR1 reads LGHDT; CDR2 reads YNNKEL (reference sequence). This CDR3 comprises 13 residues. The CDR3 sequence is CASTSQGGAEAFF. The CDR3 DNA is TGTGCCAGCACCAGCCAAGGGGGCGCTGAAGCTTTCTTT.

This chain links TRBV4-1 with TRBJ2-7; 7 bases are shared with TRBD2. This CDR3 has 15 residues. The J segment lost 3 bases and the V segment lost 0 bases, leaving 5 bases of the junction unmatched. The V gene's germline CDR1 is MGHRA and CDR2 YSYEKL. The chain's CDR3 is CASSQDARGFYEQYF. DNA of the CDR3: TGCGCCAGCAGCCAAGATGCGCGGGGGTTCTACGAGCAGTACTTC.

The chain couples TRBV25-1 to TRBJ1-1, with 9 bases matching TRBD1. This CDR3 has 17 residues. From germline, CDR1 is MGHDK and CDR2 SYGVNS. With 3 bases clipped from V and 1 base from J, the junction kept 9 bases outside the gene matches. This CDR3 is CASSDRRPGQGNTEAFF. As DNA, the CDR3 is TGTGCCAGCAGTGACCGTCGCCCGGGACAGGGGAACACTGAAGCTTTCTTT.

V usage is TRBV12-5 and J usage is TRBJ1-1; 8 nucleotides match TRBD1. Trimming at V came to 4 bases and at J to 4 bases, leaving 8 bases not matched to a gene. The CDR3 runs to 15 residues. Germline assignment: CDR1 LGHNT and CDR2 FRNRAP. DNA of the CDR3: TGTGCTAGTGGTTCGGACCCCGGGACAGGCACTGAAGCTTTCTTT. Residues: CASGSDPGTGTEAFF.

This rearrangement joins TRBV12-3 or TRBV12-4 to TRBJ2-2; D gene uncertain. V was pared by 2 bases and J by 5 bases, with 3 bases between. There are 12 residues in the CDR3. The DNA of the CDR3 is TGTGCCAGCAGTTTATATACCGGGGAGCTGTTTTTT. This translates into CASSLYTGELFF.

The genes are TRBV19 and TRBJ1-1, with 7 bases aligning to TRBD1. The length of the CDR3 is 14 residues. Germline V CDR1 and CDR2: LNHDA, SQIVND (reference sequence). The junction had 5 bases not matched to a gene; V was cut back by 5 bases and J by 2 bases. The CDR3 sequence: CASSPRDRNTEAFF. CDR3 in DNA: TGTGCCAGTAGTCCCCGGGACAGAAACACTGAAGCTTTCTTT.

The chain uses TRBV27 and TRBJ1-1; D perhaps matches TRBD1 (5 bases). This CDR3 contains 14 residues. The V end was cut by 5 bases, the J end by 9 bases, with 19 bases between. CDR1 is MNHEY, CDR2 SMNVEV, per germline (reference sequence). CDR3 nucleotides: TGTGCCAGCAGTCTTGACAGACGGAGTCTACAAGCTTTCTTT. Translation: CASSLDRRSLQAFF.

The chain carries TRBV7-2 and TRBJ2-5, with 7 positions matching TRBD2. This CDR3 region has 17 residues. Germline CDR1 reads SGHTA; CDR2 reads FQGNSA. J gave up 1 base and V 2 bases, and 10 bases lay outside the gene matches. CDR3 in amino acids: CASSLKGKRGAQETQYF. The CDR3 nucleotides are TGTGCCAGCAGCTTAAAGGGCAAGCGGGGAGCCCAAGAGACCCAGTACTTC.

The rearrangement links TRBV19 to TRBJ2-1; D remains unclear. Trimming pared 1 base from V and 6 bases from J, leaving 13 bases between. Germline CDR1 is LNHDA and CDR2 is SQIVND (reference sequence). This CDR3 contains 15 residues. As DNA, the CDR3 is TGTGCCAGTAGTATAGTGGTTCTGGGCTCCAATGAGCAGTTCTTC. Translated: CASSIVVLGSNEQFF.

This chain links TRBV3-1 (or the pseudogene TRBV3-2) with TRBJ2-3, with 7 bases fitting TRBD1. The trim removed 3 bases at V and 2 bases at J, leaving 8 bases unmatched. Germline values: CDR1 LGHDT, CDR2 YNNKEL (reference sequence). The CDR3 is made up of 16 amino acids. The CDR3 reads CASSHRGGTNTDTQYF. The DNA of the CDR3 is TGTGCCAGCAGCCATAGAGGGGGCACGAACACAGATACGCAGTATTTT.

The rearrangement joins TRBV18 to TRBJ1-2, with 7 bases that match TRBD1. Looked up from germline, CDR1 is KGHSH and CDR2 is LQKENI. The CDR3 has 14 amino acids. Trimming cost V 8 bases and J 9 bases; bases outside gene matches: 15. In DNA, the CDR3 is TGTGCCAGCGCTCCAGACAGGGTATATGATAGCTACACCTTC. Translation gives CASAPDRVYDSYTF.